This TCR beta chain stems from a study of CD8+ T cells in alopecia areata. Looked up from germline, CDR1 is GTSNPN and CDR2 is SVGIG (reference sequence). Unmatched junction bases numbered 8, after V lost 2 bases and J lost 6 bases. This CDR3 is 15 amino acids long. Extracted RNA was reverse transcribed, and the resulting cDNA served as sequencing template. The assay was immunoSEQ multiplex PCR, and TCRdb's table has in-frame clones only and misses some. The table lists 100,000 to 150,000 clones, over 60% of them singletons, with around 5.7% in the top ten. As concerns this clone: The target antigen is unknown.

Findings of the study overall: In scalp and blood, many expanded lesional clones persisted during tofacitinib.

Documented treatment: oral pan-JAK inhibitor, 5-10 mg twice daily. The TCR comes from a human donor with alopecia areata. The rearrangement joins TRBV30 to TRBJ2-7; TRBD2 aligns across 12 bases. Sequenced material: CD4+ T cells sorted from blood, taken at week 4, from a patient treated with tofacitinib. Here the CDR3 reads CAWSFTSGGPREQYF. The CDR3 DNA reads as TGTGCCTGGAGTTTTACTAGCGGGGGGCCCCGCGAGCAGTACTTC.